This T cell receptor beta chain was captured in a study of blood T cell repertoires in COVID-19. In the study overall: The study drew acute and convalescent COVID-19 samples from the United States, Italy and Spain.

Per the original methods: Estimation of nucleated cell counts relied on the amplification of reference gene primers. The table came from immunoSEQ multiplex PCR; TCRdb's copy has only in-frame clones and leaves some out. V, J and clone size are those of that table, while D and trimming were read from the DNA. The table has under 500,000 clones, about 85% seen once. Participants spanned ages roughly 18 to 95 years and resided in about 24 US areas. CDR1 and CDR2 from the germline V gene are SEHNR and FQNEAQ (reference sequence). V lost 0 bases and J 7 bases, leaving 9 bases between the germline ends. The CDR3 runs 13 residues.

Sequencing was carried out using PBMCs or T cells enriched from blood (not recorded which). The genes are TRBV7-9 and TRBJ1-1; possible D gene TRBD1, 6 bases. This TCR came from a woman between 18 and 29 years old with acute COVID-19. CDR3 in amino acids: CASSLAGTYEAFF. As DNA, the CDR3 is TGTGCCAGCAGCTTAGCTGGGACATATGAAGCTTTCTTT.